These 8 T cell receptor beta chains were sequenced from one sample in a study of shared T cell receptors in the human thymus. Produced via immunoSEQ multiplex PCR; TCRdb's table is partial and in-frame only. The sample has 500,000 to 750,000 clones, approximately 88% seen once. Another study also made use of these data, one on human thymus T cells.

Sequencing was carried out using thymocytes. The receptors here all came from a boy under three years old with a congenital heart defect.

The genes are TRBV28 and TRBJ2-7; D is possibly TRBD2 (5 bases). The CDR3 is 15 residues long. Trimming stripped 3 bases from V and 1 base from J, with 13 bases between. The V gene's germline CDR1 is MDHEN and CDR2 SYDVKM. CDR3 sequence: CASSFNGLPSYEQYF. The DNA for the CDR3 is TGTGCCAGCAGTTTTAATGGACTTCCTTCCTACGAGCAGTACTTC.

CDR3: CASSLRRGQGYEQYF. The CDR3 bases are TGTGCCAGCAGTTTACGACGGGGACAGGGCTACGAGCAGTACTTC. V and J are TRBV27 and TRBJ2-7; TRBD1 matches at 9 bases. Germline assignment: CDR1 MNHEY and CDR2 SMNVEV (reference sequence). The V segment lost 2 bases and the J segment 3 bases; nucleotides outside the gene matches: 5. The CDR3 spans 15 residues.

The chain links TRBV27 to TRBJ2-1, with 9 bases lining up with TRBD2. V was clipped by 1 base and J by 6 bases; unmatched bases: 4. The CDR3 contains 15 residues. The V gene's germline CDR1 is MNHEY and CDR2 SMNVEV (reference sequence). The CDR3 is CASSLWLAGINEQFF. The DNA of the CDR3 is TGTGCCAGCAGTTTATGGCTAGCGGGGATCAATGAGCAGTTCTTC.

CDR3 amino acids: CASSHGTSGSSSYEQYF. The DNA of the CDR3 is TGCGCCAGCAGCCACGGGACTAGCGGGTCCAGCTCCTACGAGCAGTACTTC. This chain connects TRBV4-3 to TRBJ2-7; 12 bases fit TRBD2. The ends lost 3 bases at V and 0 bases at J; junction bases unmatched: 6. This CDR3 has 17 residues. CDR1 is LGHNA, CDR2 YSLEER, per germline.

The sample holds a few counts of this clone. V is TRBV4-3 and J is TRBJ2-1, with D possibly TRBD1 on 5 matching bases. CDR3 length equals 16 residues. V shed 3 bases and J shed 0 bases, with 12 bases lying between them. CDR1 LGHNA and CDR2 YSLEER come from the germline V gene. The CDR3 is CASSHGRQPSYNEQFF. The CDR3 coding sequence is TGCGCCAGCAGCCACGGCCGACAGCCCTCCTACAATGAGCAGTTCTTC.

The V call is TRBV4-3, the J call TRBJ2-1; the match to TRBD2 covers 8 bases. Unmatched junction bases numbered 12, after V lost 3 bases and J lost 8 bases. The germline V gene encodes CDR1 LGHNA and CDR2 YSLEER. This CDR3 is built from 16 residues. The chain's CDR3 is CASSHPLADRSDEQFF. DNA of the CDR3: TGCGCCAGCAGCCACCCACTAGCGGATAGGAGTGATGAGCAGTTCTTC.

This sequence joins TRBV9 and TRBJ2-6, with TRBD1 identical over 9 bases. This CDR3 spans 17 amino acids. Germline loops: CDR1 SGDLS, CDR2 YYNGEE. Germline trimming cut 4 bases from V and 4 bases from J; bases unmatched to any gene: 9. The CDR3 bases are TGTGCCAGCAGCCAATGGGACAGGGCGGGCGGGGCCAACGTCCTGACTTTC. Its translation: CASSQWDRAGGANVLTF.

This rearrangement joins TRBV4-3 to TRBJ2-7; D may be TRBD2 (6 bases). The CDR3 runs to 15 residues. V lost 3 bases and J lost 0, with 12 bases in between. Per the germline V gene, CDR1 is LGHNA and CDR2 is YSLEER. This CDR3 reads CASSHRRAGSYEQYF. The CDR3 DNA reads TGCGCCAGCAGCCACCGGAGGGCGGGCTCCTACGAGCAGTACTTC.